A selection of T cell receptor beta chains follows, all from one sample in a study of CD8+CD57+ T cells in acquired aplastic anemia. TCRdb re-analysed the reads in MiXCR, keeping a single row per CDR3 protein. Of about 210,000 distinct CDR3 sequences listed, roughly 55% are singletons. Sequencing was carried out using sorted CD4+, CD8+, or CD8+CD57+ T cells (not recorded which) from PBMCs. These receptors originate from a human donor in good health. Each CDR3 is given with its conserved first and last residue. Clone size appears in some rows only: once, few, many, or a class for an expanded clone.

abundance	v_gene	len	j_gene	CDR3aa
many	TRBV2	13	TRBJ2-5	CAKLAKIGETQYF
NA	TRBV7-9	17	TRBJ2-1	CASSLAGTGSSYNEQFF
NA	TRBV7-2	12	TRBJ1-4	CASSPGPEKLFF
NA	TRBV24-1	19	TRBJ2-6	CATSDLKDRERAGANVLTF
many	TRBV9	12	TRBJ1-1	CASSSTRTEAFF
many	TRBV9	17	TRBJ2-1	CASSSGLAGEGGNEQFF
few	TRBV27	14	TRBJ1-1	CASSFEGVGTEAFF
once	TRBV5-1	12	TRBJ2-7	CASSFDGYEQYF
NA	TRBV7-9	18	TRBJ1-2	CASSFSGQGGLSDYGYTF
NA	TRBV7-2	18	TRBJ2-5	CAGSLECGGLAGIETQYF
NA	TRBV9	13	TRBJ2-5	CASARGLQETQYF
NA	TRBV2	17	TRBJ1-1	CASSEVQGEIWDTEAFF
NA	TRBV7-2	15	TRBJ2-1	CASSLGSTGYGEQFF
once	TRBV2	13	TRBJ1-1	CASTQGEGTEAFF
NA	TRBV15	14	TRBJ1-1	CATSRVVMNTEAFF
NA	TRBV7-9	11	TRBJ2-5	CASSWLETQYF
NA	TRBV19	15	TRBJ2-3	CASSIQSRSTDTQYF
many	TRBV19	14	TRBJ2-1	CASSIERGGPEQFF
once	TRBV20-1	11	TRBJ2-1	CSTRIRNEQFF
NA	TRBV24-1	14	TRBJ2-7	CATSPSDGPYEQYF
many	TRBV6-2/TRBV6-3	14	TRBJ2-7	CASSYQGRTYEQYF
NA	TRBV24-1	16	TRBJ2-7	CATSDRAGGPPDEQYF
NA	TRBV7-9	12	TRBJ2-3	CASSLGARPQYF
NA	TRBV2	17	TRBJ1-4	CASSGWGARTSNEKLFF